These 26 T cell receptor beta chains were sequenced from one sample in a study of regulatory T cells in long-lasting Graves disease. In building TCR beta libraries, iRepertoire HTBI primers were used together with Arm-PCR of CDR3 regions. In TCRdb, the multiplex PCR reads were re-called with MiXCR into one record per CDR3 protein. Among about 310,000 distinct CDR3 sequences listed, more than 20% were seen once. Time point specified: persistent/refractory GD, antithyroid drugs over 5 years with positive TRAb. Construction of the TCR library relied on RNA isolated from PBMCs. The sample here was peripheral blood mononuclear cells (PBMCs), taken when the disease was refractory, from a patient treated with antithyroid drugs. These receptors all come from a female donor with Graves disease.

The chain recombines TRBV7-6 with TRBJ2-1; 10 bases agree with TRBD2. Germline V gives CDR1 SGHVS, CDR2 FNYEAQ. The trim removed 5 bases at V and 3 bases at J, leaving 7 bases unmatched. CDR3 length: 16 residues. The CDR3 sequence is CASSPRASGSYNEQFF. The CDR3 bases are TGTGCCAGCAGCCCGCGGGCTAGCGGGAGCTACAATGAGCAGTTCTTC.

V usage is TRBV3-1 and J usage is TRBJ2-3, with 14 bases fitting TRBD2. V shed 4 bases and J 0 bases; nucleotides not matched to a gene: 6. CDR3 length equals 18 residues. CDR1 and CDR2 (germline): LGHDT, YNNKEL (reference sequence). The CDR3 nucleotides read TGTGCCAGCAGCCTAGGGACTAGCGGGAGTTCTAGCACAGATACGCAGTATTTT. Translated: CASSLGTSGSSSTDTQYF.

In its sample, this clonotype was seen a few times. The chain employs TRBV7-9 and TRBJ2-7, with unresolved D. V was clipped by 5 bases and J by 2 bases, with 13 bases between them. Germline assignment: CDR1 SEHNR and CDR2 FQNEAQ (reference sequence). The CDR3 spans 14 residues. The CDR3 DNA follows: TGTGCCAGCAGCCCGTCTTACACCACCTACGAGCAGTACTTC. This gives the protein CASSPSYTTYEQYF.

For this clonotype: The CDR3 carries no conserved terminal phenylalanine or tryptophan, so it likely arises from a read error. This sequence joins TRBV7-3 and TRBJ1-2; D not certain. The CDR3 has 12 residues. Germline CDR1 reads SGHTA; CDR2 reads FQGTGA. V dropped 1 base and J dropped 8 bases, with 8 bases sitting between them. Here the CDR3 reads CASSLKVGGYTL. DNA of the CDR3: TGTGCCAGCAGCTTAAAGGTTGGAGGCTACACCCTC.

This chain connects TRBV6-1 to TRBJ2-5; 7 positions match TRBD1. This CDR3 contains 14 residues. The germline V gene has CDR1 MNHNS and CDR2 SASEGT. V was clipped by 6 bases and J by 0 bases; unmatched bases: 4. The CDR3 region is CASSRQGYQETQYF. The DNA for the CDR3 is TGTGCCAGCAGCCGACAGGGATACCAAGAGACCCAGTACTTC.

The table lists this clonotype with many counts. V gene TRBV18 combines with J gene TRBJ2-7; no reliable D call. Germline CDR1 is KGHSH and CDR2 is LQKENI. The CDR3 is 14 residues long. Trimming left V 3 bases short and J 5 bases short, with 14 bases between. CDR3 nucleotides: TGTGCCAGCTCACCGGAGTGGCAGCCCCACGAGCAGTACTTC. Its protein product is CASSPEWQPHEQYF.

This clonotype has only one observation. The gene calls are TRBV28 and TRBJ2-1, with no clear D. CDR1 is MDHEN and CDR2 is SYDVKM in the germline V gene. Between the trimmed V and J ends, which lost 7 bases and 1 base, there was a span of 11 bases. There are 14 residues in the CDR3. The CDR3: CASNYRGSYNEQFF. CDR3 nucleotides: TGTGCCAGCAATTATCGTGGTTCCTACAATGAGCAGTTCTTC.

This clonotype was observed at least ten times. The rearrangement links TRBV28 to TRBJ1-5; 9 nucleotides align to TRBD1. From germline, CDR1 is MDHEN and CDR2 SYDVKM. V gave up 7 bases and J gave up 2 bases; unmatched junction bases: 12. The CDR3 is 17 residues long. DNA for the CDR3: TGTGCCAGCAATTCGGGACAGGGAGTGATTGGCAATCAGCCCCAGCATTTT. Amino acid sequence: CASNSGQGVIGNQPQHF.

The chain links TRBV15 to TRBJ2-7, with 12 bases identical to TRBD1. The CDR3 sequence is 18 residues long. The germline V gene encodes CDR1 LNHNV and CDR2 YYDKDF (reference sequence). J was trimmed by 3 bases and V by 5 bases; bases with no gene match: 14. CDR3 residues: CATSDAPSGTGGGYEQYF. The CDR3 DNA reads TGTGCCACCAGCGACGCCCCGAGTGGGACAGGGGGCGGCTACGAGCAGTACTTC.

In its sample, this clonotype was seen many times. This chain connects TRBV5-4 to TRBJ2-5; 8 bases align to TRBD2. CDR1 is SGHNT and CDR2 is YYREEE in the germline V gene (reference sequence). With V trimmed by 3 bases and J by 2 bases, 6 bases remained unmatched. This CDR3 contains 15 residues. CDR3 sequence: CASSSVTSGQETQYF. The CDR3, as DNA: TGTGCCAGCAGCTCTGTTACTAGCGGACAAGAGACCCAGTACTTC.

This clonotype occurred many times. This chain uses TRBV30 with TRBJ2-5; 9 bases are shared with TRBD1. Germline CDR1 reads GTSNPN; CDR2 reads SVGIG (reference sequence). V gave up 3 bases and J gave up 5 bases; unmatched junction bases: 10. The length of the CDR3 is 15 residues. This chain's CDR3 is CAWRHSSGQGETQYF. CDR3 DNA sequence: TGTGCCTGGAGGCATTCTAGCGGACAGGGGGAGACCCAGTACTTC.

Remarks on this clonotype: This may come from a read error, since a much larger clone is one base off. This chain connects TRBV6-1 to TRBJ1-2; tentatively, D is TRBD1 (5 bases). The CDR3 totals 14 residues. CDR1 is MNHNS and CDR2 is SASEGT in the germline V gene. V dropped 2 bases and J dropped 4 bases, with 11 bases sitting between them. The CDR3 sequence: CASSEYSGTYGYTF. The CDR3 nucleotides read TGTGCCAGCAGTGAATACTCCGGGACCTATGGCTACACCTTC.

This chain links TRBV7-9 with TRBJ2-7, with TRBD1 matching over 9 bases. Germline V gives CDR1 SEHNR, CDR2 FQNEAQ (reference sequence). The CDR3 totals 14 residues. Trimming removed 5 bases from V and 9 bases from J; junction bases left unmatched: 11. The CDR3, as DNA: TGTGCCAGCAGCGCGCCGGGACAGGGAACGGTGCAGTACTTC. Translated: CASSAPGQGTVQYF.

This clonotype appeared a few times. The chain combines TRBV6-9 with TRBJ2-2; D perhaps matches TRBD1 (6 bases). Germline assignment: CDR1 MNHGY and CDR2 SVAAGI. The CDR3 length is 17 residues. V was clipped by 3 bases and J by 3 bases, with 17 bases between them. CDR3 DNA sequence: TGTGCCAGCAGTTACCCTAACGGACAGACCTACACCGGGGAGCTGTTTTTT. Its protein product is CASSYPNGQTYTGELFF.

This clonotype was observed many times. V gene TRBV7-9 combines with J gene TRBJ1-2; 7 positions match TRBD1. This CDR3 region has 12 residues. CDR1 is SEHNR and CDR2 is FQNEAQ in the germline V gene (reference sequence). V dropped 6 bases and J dropped 7; count of bases not matched to a gene: 5. The CDR3 is CASRGTVSGYTF. The CDR3 DNA follows: TGTGCCAGCAGGGGGACAGTAAGTGGCTACACCTTC.

This clonotype was counted at least ten times. The rearrangement uses TRBV7-2 and TRBJ2-6; TRBD2 agrees at 7 bases. Losses at the gene ends were 2 bases for V and 4 bases for J; bases not matched to a gene: 2. Germline V lookup: CDR1 SGHTA, CDR2 FQGNSA. This CDR3 region has 15 residues. The CDR3 sequence is CASSLSGVGANVLTF. The CDR3 DNA reads TGTGCCAGCAGCTTAAGCGGGGTCGGGGCCAACGTCCTGACTTTC.

This clonotype occurred a few times. This chain connects TRBV7-9 to TRBJ2-7; 7 positions agree with TRBD1. CDR1 SEHNR and CDR2 FQNEAQ come from the germline V gene (reference sequence). This CDR3 contains 16 residues. J was trimmed by 1 base and V by 2 bases; bases with no gene match: 8. The CDR3 sequence is CASSLSRDSFSYEQYF. The CDR3 DNA reads TGTGCCAGCAGCTTAAGTCGGGACAGCTTTTCCTACGAGCAGTACTTC.

As regards this clonotype: A single base separates this from a much larger clone, so it may be a read error. The J gene is TRBJ1-5, the V gene TRBV3-1; D may be TRBD1 (5 bases). Trimming left V 1 base short and J 2 bases short, with 9 bases between. Germline loops: CDR1 LGHDT, CDR2 YNNKEL (reference sequence). The CDR3 runs 15 residues. The CDR3, as DNA: TGTGCCAGCAGCCAAGGAAGGGGCGGCAATCAGCCCCAGCATTTT. This gives the protein CASSQGRGGNQPQHF.

Many counts were recorded for this clonotype. The chain has TRBV6-1 and TRBJ2-2, with 7 bases lining up with TRBD2. V shed 11 bases and J 6 bases; nucleotides not matched to a gene: 12. Germline V gene data show CDR1 as MNHNS and CDR2 as SASEGT. CDR3 length: 14 amino acids. DNA for the CDR3: TGTGCCGCCTATCCTTCTAGCGGCCCCGGGGAGCTGTTTTTT. Residues: CAAYPSSGPGELFF.

The rearrangement links TRBV6-2 or TRBV6-3 to TRBJ2-6; TRBD1 matches 8 bases. This CDR3 is built from 18 residues. V dropped 5 bases and J dropped 0; count of bases not matched to a gene: 9. Per the germline V gene, CDR1 is MNHEY and CDR2 is SVGEGT. CDR3 amino acids: CASSAPGQDVSGANVLTF. CDR3 nucleotides: TGTGCCAGCAGTGCCCCGGGACAGGACGTCTCTGGGGCCAACGTCCTGACTTTC.

This clonotype was detected only a few times. The gene calls are TRBV6-1 and TRBJ2-1, with D perhaps matching TRBD2 (5 bases). Per germline, CDR1 MNHNS and CDR2 SASEGT. The V end was cut by 8 bases, the J end by 3 bases, with 8 bases between. This CDR3 region has 12 residues. This CDR3 reads CASCRDYNEQFF. CDR3 sequence (DNA): TGTGCCAGCTGCCGGGACTACAATGAGCAGTTCTTC.

The rearrangement joins TRBV18 to TRBJ2-2; D remains ambiguous. CDR1 is KGHSH, CDR2 LQKENI, per germline. V was cut by 1 base and J by 1 base, with 7 bases left in between. This CDR3 is 15 amino acids long. CDR3 coding DNA: TGTGCCAGCTCACCACAGCCGGTGAACACCGGGGAGCTGTTTTTT. Its protein is CASSPQPVNTGELFF.

The sample holds a few counts of this clonotype. J is TRBJ2-2 and V is TRBV12-5; D possibly uses TRBD1 or TRBD2 (5 bases each). The CDR3 length is 18 residues. Germline values: CDR1 LGHNT, CDR2 FRNRAP. V was pared by 0 bases and J by 7 bases, with 21 bases between. The CDR3 protein is CASGLVLGGPRRHGELFF. The CDR3 DNA reads TGTGCTAGTGGTTTGGTACTTGGGGGACCAAGACGACACGGGGAGCTGTTTTTT.

The chain is built from TRBV12-3 or TRBV12-4 and TRBJ1-1, with D perhaps TRBD1 (5 bases). This CDR3 contains 14 residues. V was shortened by 3 bases and J by 0 bases, with 8 bases between the two germline ends. The CDR3: CASSFQGMNTEAFF. The CDR3 DNA reads TGTGCCAGCAGTTTCCAGGGAATGAACACTGAAGCTTTCTTT.

Comment on this clonotype: A junction end diverges from the germline sequence, so it may reflect a read error. The rearrangement joins TRBV10-3 to TRBJ2-7, with D possibly matching TRBD1 (5 bases). The CDR3 spans 16 residues. Germline loops: CDR1 ENHRY, CDR2 SYGVKD. CDR3 nucleotide sequence: TGTGCCATCAGTGAGCCGTACAGGACCCTTAGGAACGAGCGGTACTTC. Protein sequence: CAISEPYRTLRNERYF.

A few counts support this clonotype. The chain recombines TRBV10-3 with TRBJ2-5; D call uncertain. V shed 1 base and J shed 0 bases, with 6 bases lying between them. This CDR3 spans 14 amino acids. The germline gives CDR1 ENHRY, CDR2 SYGVKD. In nucleotides, the CDR3 is TGTGCCATCAGTGAGTTAGACAACCAAGAGACCCAGTACTTC. Translated, it gives CAISELDNQETQYF.